This TCR beta chain was retrieved from a study of blood T cell repertoires in COVID-19. Whole-study context: The origin of the acute and convalescent COVID-19 samples was the United States, Italy and Spain. The analysed material was cDNA or gDNA that came from T cells, B-cell-depleted T cells, or PBMCs.

Germline loops: CDR1 LNHDA, CDR2 SQIVND (reference sequence). This CDR3 is built from 15 residues. With V trimmed by 4 bases and J by 0 bases, 2 bases remained unmatched. Original data processing: Counts of nucleated cells, estimated from reference gene primer amplification, were obtained. The assay was immunoSEQ multiplex PCR, and TCRdb's table has in-frame clones only and misses some. Clone size and V and J calls were adopted from that table, with D and trimming inferred from the DNA. The data contain tens of thousands of clones, 75% to 90% of them singletons. Sample: peripheral blood. The receptor's source is a man aged 45-60 years with active COVID-19. V gene TRBV19 combines with J gene TRBJ2-3, with 9 nucleotides matching TRBD2. The CDR3 DNA sequence: TGTGCCAGTAGTACTAGCGGGATGAGCACAGATACGCAGTATTTT. Translation gives CASSTSGMSTDTQYF. The full variable domain, rest sourced from reference TRBV19 and TRBJ2-3, is DGGITQSPKYLFRKEGQNVTLSCEQNLNHDAMYWYRQDPGQGLRLIYYSQIVNDFQKGDIAEGYSVSREKKESFPLTVTSAQKNPTAFYLCASSTSGMSTDTQYFGPGTRLTVL.